Shown below are 9 T cell receptor beta chains from a single sample sequenced in a study of T cell responses to AZD1222 COVID-19 vaccine. Only in-frame clones appear in the TCRdb table, and some are missing; sequencing was by immunoSEQ multiplex PCR. The sample holds about 100,000 clones, about nine tenths seen once. The material was peripheral blood, obtained 28 days after the second AZD1222 dose. The source is an adult who received the AZD1222 COVID-19 vaccine.

The chain recombines TRBV11-2 with TRBJ2-3, with D possibly being TRBD1 (6 bases). This CDR3 has 15 residues. V was pared by 5 bases and J by 0 bases, with 12 bases between. Germline V gene sequence: CDR1 SGHAT, CDR2 FQNNGV. As DNA, the CDR3 is TGTGCCAGCAGCCCCGGGACACTGAGCACAGATACGCAGTATTTT. Its translation is CASSPGTLSTDTQYF. Filled out from reference TRBV11-2 and TRBJ2-3, the complete variable domain reads EAGVAQSPRYKIIEKRQSVAFWCNPISGHATLYWYQQILGQGPKLLIQFQNNGVVDDSQLPKDRFSAERLKGVDSTLKIQPAKLEDSAVYLCASSPGTLSTDTQYFGPGTRLTVL.

CDR3 bases: TGCGCCAGCAGCCAAGACAGGACGACCTATGGCTACACCTTC. Encoded protein: CASSQDRTTYGYTF. This chain links TRBV4-3 with TRBJ1-2, with no clear D. CDR1 and CDR2 (germline): LGHNA, YSLEER. The CDR3 covers 14 residues. With 0 bases removed from V and 4 bases from J, the gap between germline ends came to 9 bases.

The CDR3 reads CASKDPGARQPQHF. CDR3 DNA: TGTGCCAGCAAAGACCCAGGGGCGAGGCAGCCCCAGCATTTT. The gene calls are TRBV6-5 and TRBJ1-5; D is perhaps TRBD1 (6 bases). This CDR3 region has 14 residues. CDR1 is MNHEY, CDR2 SVGAGI, per germline. The germline V and J ends were trimmed by 7 bases and 7 bases, with 17 bases remaining between them.

As for this clone: The germline gene is not matched at one end of the junction; a read error may be the cause. The genes are TRBV4-1 and TRBJ1-2, with D hard to call. Germline-derived CDR1 and CDR2 are MGHRA and YSYEKL. This CDR3 has 15 residues. The CDR3 region is CASSQEAGGSYGYTF. The CDR3 coding sequence is TGCGCCAGCAGTCAAGAGGCAGGTGGATCCTATGGCTACACCTTC.

The chain uses TRBV7-9 and TRBJ1-1; D ambiguous. The ends were cut back, 5 bases at V and 6 bases at J, with 13 bases in the middle. The CDR3 has 13 amino acids. Looked up from germline, CDR1 is SEHNR and CDR2 is FQNEAQ (reference sequence). For the CDR3, the DNA is TGTGCCAGCAGCACACCCCGAACGGCTGAAGCTTTCTTT. As protein: CASSTPRTAEAFF.

This chain joins TRBV10-3 and TRBJ2-3; 13 bases line up with TRBD2. The CDR3 is 17 amino acids. Germline CDR1 and CDR2: ENHRY and SYGVKD. The V gene end was trimmed by 6 bases and the J gene end by 6 bases; junction bases not matched to a gene: 12. In nucleotides, the CDR3 is TGTGCCATCAGCCTACAGGGACTAGCGGGACCAGGGGATACGCAGTATTTT. Protein product: CAISLQGLAGPGDTQYF.

The chain employs TRBV12-2 and TRBJ1-5; no DNA check was done on the table's D call, TRBD1. TRBV12-2 is tagged as a pseudogene. The CDR3 is 16 residues long. The CDR3 nucleotides read TGTGCAAGTCGCTCAGCCGAGCCCGACAGAAATCAGCCCCAGCATTTT. As protein: CASRSAEPDRNQPQHF.

The V call is TRBV5-1, the J call TRBJ2-5, with TRBD2 matching 10 bases. The CDR3 contains 15 residues. Trimming removed 3 bases from V and 4 bases from J; junction bases left unmatched: 6. Per the germline V gene, CDR1 is SGHRS and CDR2 is YFSETQ. Written as DNA, the CDR3 is TGCGCCAGCAGCTACTCCCTAGCGGGAGCAGAGACCCAGTACTTC. Translation: CASSYSLAGAETQYF. Together with reference TRBV5-1 and TRBJ2-5, the CDR3 gives the full variable domain: KAGVTQTPRYLIKTRGQQVTLSCSPISGHRSVSWYQQTPGQGLQFLFEYFSETQRNKGNFPGRFSGRQFSNSRSEMNVSTLELGDSALYLCASSYSLAGAETQYFGPGTRLLVL.

The chain recombines TRBV18 with TRBJ2-4, with 12 bases that match TRBD2. With 6 bases clipped from V and 2 bases from J, the junction kept 5 bases outside the gene matches. The CDR3 contains 16 residues. Germline CDR1 and CDR2: KGHSH and LQKENI. CDR3: CASSLAGGRTKNIQYF. CDR3 DNA sequence: TGTGCCAGCTCGCTAGCGGGAGGGCGGACCAAAAACATTCAGTACTTC.